This TCR beta chain was captured in a study of T-cell reconstitution after alpha-beta-depleted transplantation in children. Study results and limitations: The study traced high day-60 TCRbeta diversity in some patients to surviving recipient T cells and thymic progenitors.

V was cut by 2 bases and J by 0 bases, with 10 bases left in between. The CDR3 is made up of 16 amino acids. Germline values: CDR1 MNHNS, CDR2 SASEGT. Researchers prepared the TCRbeta library using unique molecular identifiers, the study reports. One entry per CDR3 protein, called by TCRdb with MiXCR from the PCR reads. Among some 26,000 distinct CDR3 sequences listed, roughly a sixth were seen once. This clonotype has a count of ten or more. What it binds is unknown. V and J are TRBV6-1 and TRBJ2-2; D perhaps matches TRBD1 (6 bases). The sequence was obtained from a male patient aged 2 to 10 who had a stem cell transplant for acute lymphoblastic leukemia, so the T cells may come from the graft donor. Specimen: PBMCs, mostly from graft donor cells, collected 60 days after TCRalphabeta/CD19-depleted stem cell transplant. The CDR3 bases are TGTGCCAGCAGTGAACAGGGGCCCTCGAACACCGGGGAGCTGTTTTTT. It codes for CASSEQGPSNTGELFF.